This T cell receptor beta chain was found in a study of blood T cells in healthy people across ages. Details on this clonotype: Its matching antigen is unknown.

Combining a sample-barcoded 5' primer with a J-beta primer mix, a second PCR ran for about 7 to 11 cycles. MiXCR, run by TCRdb on the 5' RACE reads, gives a single entry per CDR3 protein. The sample contains 600,000 or so distinct CDR3 sequences, about 30% of which appear only once. PBMCs, at least 6.5 million per sample, were isolated. This CDR3 region has 15 residues. V lost 8 bases and J lost 0, with 13 bases in between. The germline V gene encodes CDR1 SGHTA and CDR2 FQGTGA. Whole-study results and caveats: In long-lived donors, naive CD4+ cell counts and diversity exceeded those of aged donors. Age advanced and TCR beta diversity per million T cells fell, roughly linearly.

Sequenced input: blood. V usage is TRBV7-3 and J usage is TRBJ2-2, with D perhaps TRBD2 (5 bases). The TCR comes from a woman at least 80 years old in good health. For the CDR3, the DNA is TGTGCCAGCGCCGACGGGGTTGCGAACACCGGGGAGCTGTTTTTT. It encodes CASADGVANTGELFF.